Listed below are T cell receptor beta chains from one sample, sequenced in a study of patients and donors after allogeneic stem cell transplantation. TCRdb ran MiXCR on the RT-PCR reads and lists one entry per CDR3 protein. Here the sample spans roughly 250,000 distinct CDR3 sequences, roughly 13% being singletons. The sequenced sample consisted of blood, either unsorted or a sorted T cell fraction (not recorded which). The origin of the receptors is a human donor who was either an allogeneic HSCT recipient or a stem cell or donor lymphocyte infusion donor (not recorded which). It is not recorded whose cells these are; they may come from a transplant donor. CDR3s include the opening cysteine and the closing phenylalanine or tryptophan. Fields, in order: J gene, V gene, CDR3 protein.

J: TRBJ2-7; V: TRBV7-8; CDR3: CASSSSTGLSSSYEQYF
J: TRBJ2-5; V: TRBV5-1; CDR3: CASSLGASESETQYF
J: TRBJ2-3; V: TRBV6-1; CDR3: CASSGVAVIRTDTQYF
J: TRBJ2-1; V: TRBV7-7; CDR3: CASSLGTSDYNEQFF
J: TRBJ1-2; V: TRBV6-1; CDR3: CASSEKAGPRDGYTF
J: TRBJ1-2; V: TRBV2; CDR3: CASRDGGYGYTF
J: TRBJ2-2; V: TRBV4-3; CDR3: CASSQDRDRNTGELFF
J: TRBJ2-7; V: TRBV5-1; CDR3: CASSFRDGSSTYYEQYF
J: TRBJ2-1; V: TRBV19; CDR3: CASSIASKQFF
J: TRBJ2-5; V: TRBV20-1; CDR3: CSATVGGQETQYF
J: TRBJ1-2; V: TRBV12-3/TRBV12-4; CDR3: CASGTRSYGYTF
J: TRBJ1-2; V: TRBV6-1; CDR3: CASSQGQGLGYTF
J: TRBJ1-2; V: TRBV6-1; CDR3: CASRDQEGTNYGYTF
J: TRBJ1-1; V: TRBV28; CDR3: CASRENVGGTEAFF
J: TRBJ2-3; V: TRBV28; CDR3: CASRTPAGWGTDTQYF